The 24 T cell receptor beta chains listed next were all sequenced from one sample in a study of Graves' ophthalmopathy and Graves' hyperthyroidism. RNA served as the template for amplifying TCR beta CDR3 regions. First-round RT-PCR with HTBI primers preceded a second-round multiplex PCR. TCRdb reanalysed the multiplex PCR reads using MiXCR and keeps one entry per CDR3 protein. The sample holds almost 400,000 distinct CDR3 sequences, approximately 16% seen once. The sample comprised peripheral blood. The receptors derive from a woman younger than 30 with Graves' ophthalmopathy.

This clonotype was recorded at least ten times. The chain links TRBV7-9 to TRBJ2-5; D is unclear. Between the trimmed V and J ends, which lost 2 bases and 4 bases, there was a span of 17 bases. The CDR3 totals 16 residues. Looked up from germline, CDR1 is SEHNR and CDR2 is FQNEAQ (reference sequence). In nucleotides, the CDR3 is TGTGCCAGCAGCTTAAAGAGGCGTTACCCTCTAGAGACCCAGTACTTC. As protein: CASSLKRRYPLETQYF. Supplemented by reference TRBV7-9 and TRBJ2-5, the full variable domain reads DTGVSQNPRHKITKRGQNVTFRCDPISEHNRLYWYRQTLGQGPEFLTYFQNEAQLEKSRLLSDRFSAERPKGSFSTLEIQRTEQGDSAMYLCASSLKRRYPLETQYFGPGTRLLVL.

This clonotype was recorded many times. This chain joins TRBV28 and TRBJ1-5, with no clear D. The germline gives CDR1 MDHEN, CDR2 SYDVKM. The CDR3 is 13 residues long. V was cut by 6 bases and J by 0 bases, with 6 bases left in between. This chain's CDR3 is CASSDVSNQPQHF. In DNA form, the CDR3 reads TGTGCCAGCAGCGACGTTAGCAATCAGCCCCAGCATTTT.

This clonotype was detected ten times or more. The V gene is TRBV24-1, the J gene TRBJ2-7; 9 bases fit TRBD1. The J segment lost 5 bases and the V segment lost 12 bases, leaving 10 bases of the junction unmatched. Germline assignment: CDR1 KGHDR and CDR2 SFDVKD. The CDR3 totals 13 residues. The CDR3 sequence: CASRDRVTHEQYF. DNA for the CDR3: TGTGCCTCCCGGGACAGGGTAACCCACGAGCAGTACTTC.

This clonotype was counted between two and nine times. The V call is TRBV28, the J call TRBJ2-7; D is ambiguous. The V end was cut by 2 bases, the J end by 0 bases, with 11 bases between. The CDR3 length is 15 residues. Germline assignment: CDR1 MDHEN and CDR2 SYDVKM. The CDR3 nucleotides read TGTGCCAGCAGTTTAGCGGTGCACAGCTCCTACGAGCAGTACTTC. It specifies CASSLAVHSSYEQYF.

Ten or more counts support this clonotype. This chain uses TRBV11-2 with TRBJ2-2, with TRBD1 matching 7 bases. V lost 4 bases to trimming and J lost 1 base; unmatched junction nucleotides: 6. Germline CDR1 is SGHAT and CDR2 is FQNNGV. The CDR3 extends over 16 amino acids. Here the CDR3 DNA reads TGTGCCAGCAGCTCCCTACAGGGGATGAACACCGGGGAGCTGTTTTTT. Its protein is CASSSLQGMNTGELFF.

This clonotype was counted ten times or more. V and J are TRBV19 and TRBJ1-5; D possibly corresponds to TRBD1 (5 bases). The CDR3 consists of 14 residues. The germline V gene encodes CDR1 LNHDA and CDR2 SQIVND (reference sequence). V was trimmed by 8 bases and J by 4 bases, leaving 15 bases between them. This CDR3 is CASGLWGVNQPQHF. CDR3 DNA: TGTGCCAGTGGCTTATGGGGGGTTAATCAGCCCCAGCATTTT. Full variable domain (outside the CDR3, taken from reference TRBV19 and TRBJ1-5): DGGITQSPKYLFRKEGQNVTLSCEQNLNHDAMYWYRQDPGQGLRLIYYSQIVNDFQKGDIAEGYSVSREKKESFPLTVTSAQKNPTAFYLCASGLWGVNQPQHFGDGTRLSIL.

The table lists this clonotype with many counts. The gene calls are TRBV27 and TRBJ1-1, with D possibly being TRBD1 (6 bases). This CDR3 has 13 residues. CDR1 is MNHEY, CDR2 SMNVEV, per germline (reference sequence). V lost 5 bases and J 6 bases, leaving 13 bases between the germline ends. The CDR3 DNA reads as TGTGCCAGCAGTAGGGGGGGAGTCCCTGAAGCTTTCTTT. This encodes CASSRGGVPEAFF.

This clonotype was counted at least ten times. The rearrangement uses TRBV24-1 and TRBJ2-7; 9 nucleotides agree with TRBD1. The CDR3 runs to 15 residues. Germline V gene data show CDR1 as KGHDR and CDR2 as SFDVKD. The J segment lost 2 bases and the V segment lost 4 bases, leaving 5 bases of the junction unmatched. CDR3 DNA: TGTGCCACCAGTGACCCCGGGACAGGGACCTACGAGCAGTACTTC. Encoded protein: CATSDPGTGTYEQYF.

This clonotype was seen ten or more times. This sequence joins TRBV19 and TRBJ2-2; maybe TRBD1 (6 bases). CDR3 length equals 15 residues. V was shortened by 6 bases and J by 8 bases, with 19 bases between the two germline ends. From germline, CDR1 is LNHDA and CDR2 SQIVND (reference sequence). This chain's CDR3 is CASRRQTGSLGELFF. The CDR3 DNA follows: TGTGCCAGTAGGCGACAAACAGGGTCCCTGGGGGAGCTGTTTTTT.

This clonotype was counted at least ten times. The V call is TRBV20-1, the J call TRBJ2-2; 7 bases map to TRBD2. V lost 5 bases to trimming and J lost 5 bases; unmatched junction nucleotides: 8. The CDR3 is 14 amino acids. Germline loops: CDR1 DFQATT, CDR2 SNEGSKA (reference sequence). Here the CDR3 DNA reads TGCAGTGCTTTGGGACTACACAAAACCGGGGAGCTGTTTTTT. Amino acids: CSALGLHKTGELFF.

This clonotype has at least ten counts. The genes are TRBV5-5 and TRBJ2-6, with D uncertain. V lost 9 bases and J 0 bases, leaving 4 bases between the germline ends. The CDR3 is made up of 12 amino acids. CDR1 and CDR2 (germline): SGHKS, YYEKEE (reference sequence). CDR3 residues: CANHSGANVLTF. The CDR3 region has the DNA TGTGCCAACCACTCTGGGGCCAACGTCCTGACTTTC. Drawing the rest from reference TRBV5-5 and TRBJ2-6, the complete variable domain is DAGVTQSPTHLIKTRGQQVTLRCSPISGHKSVSWYQQVLGQGPQFIFQYYEKEERGRGNFPDRFSARQFPNYSSELNVNALLLGDSALYLCANHSGANVLTFGAGSRLTVL.

The CDR3 DNA sequence: TGTGCCAGCAGTCCACCGGGACAGAGAGAGTACATTCAGTACTTC. Translating gives CASSPPGQREYIQYF. This sequence joins TRBV12-3 or TRBV12-4 and TRBJ2-4, with 7 bases aligning to TRBD1. The CDR3 is made up of 15 amino acids. V dropped 5 bases and J dropped 8; count of bases not matched to a gene: 12.

This clonotype occurred many times. The V gene is TRBV29-1, the J gene TRBJ1-1; possibly TRBD1 for D (5 bases). The germline gives CDR1 SQVTM, CDR2 ANQGSEA. Trimming removed 5 bases at V and 1 base at J, with 8 bases between. The CDR3 length is 12 residues. CDR3 sequence: CSVRQRNTEAFF. The DNA of the CDR3 is TGCAGCGTTCGACAGAGGAACACTGAAGCTTTCTTT.

This clonotype was seen ten or more times. The chain is built from TRBV9 and TRBJ2-7, with a possible D match to TRBD2 (5 bases). Per the germline V gene, CDR1 is SGDLS and CDR2 is YYNGEE. The CDR3 sequence is 14 residues long. The germline V and J ends were trimmed by 0 bases and 7 bases, with 14 bases remaining between them. In nucleotides, the CDR3 is TGTGCCAGCAGCGTAGGACTAATTAGGGATGAGCAGTACTTC. Encoded protein: CASSVGLIRDEQYF.

The chain employs TRBV6-2 or TRBV6-3 and TRBJ2-2; D gene uncertain. Trimming cost V 6 bases and J 7 bases, with 12 bases left between them. CDR1 and CDR2 from the germline V gene are MNHEY and SVGEGT. The CDR3 covers 13 residues. CDR3 coding DNA: TGTGCCAGCAGCGAGTTACGCTTCGGGGAGCTGTTTTTT. Amino acids: CASSELRFGELFF.

The V call is TRBV20-1, the J call TRBJ2-7; 7 bases line up with TRBD2. V shed 0 bases, J shed 1 base, and the junction held 9 bases outside the gene matches. Germline lookup yields CDR1 DFQATT and CDR2 SNEGSKA (reference sequence). The CDR3 runs to 16 residues. The CDR3 DNA reads TGCAGTGCTAGAGATCCCGAGAGCGGGATATCCTACGAGCAGTACTTC. Encoded protein: CSARDPESGISYEQYF.

This clonotype was detected a few times. The gene calls are TRBV5-1 and TRBJ2-2, with 13 bases identical to TRBD2. The V gene's germline CDR1 is SGHRS and CDR2 YFSETQ. The CDR3 is 21 amino acids. Trimming took 3 bases from V and 0 from J; bases not matched to a gene: 14. CDR3 region: CASSSRSPGTSGIPNTGELFF. The CDR3 DNA reads as TGCGCCAGCAGCTCTCGAAGTCCCGGGACTAGCGGGATCCCGAACACCGGGGAGCTGTTTTTT.

This clonotype was counted at least ten times. The gene calls are TRBV6-1 and TRBJ2-7; D is undetermined. V gave up 4 bases and J gave up 5 bases, with 12 bases separating them. CDR1 is MNHNS, CDR2 SASEGT, per germline. The CDR3 covers 13 residues. The CDR3 loop reads CASSVLARNEQYF. The CDR3 DNA sequence: TGTGCCAGCAGTGTCCTGGCCCGGAACGAGCAGTACTTC.

This clonotype was observed many times. V is TRBV19 and J is TRBJ1-5; D might be TRBD1 (6 bases). The germline gives CDR1 LNHDA, CDR2 SQIVND (reference sequence). The CDR3 has 15 amino acids. V lost 10 bases and J 6 bases, leaving 22 bases between the germline ends. The DNA for the CDR3 is TGTGCCACAAGGGACAACGTACCCTCCGGTCAGCCCCAGCATTTT. Protein: CATRDNVPSGQPQHF.

This clonotype was recorded many times. The chain employs TRBV7-3 and TRBJ1-6; tentatively, D is TRBD1 (6 bases). Between the trimmed V and J ends, which lost 5 bases and 11 bases, there was a span of 19 bases. This CDR3 spans 15 amino acids. Germline V CDR1 and CDR2: SGHTA, FQGTGA. CDR3 DNA sequence: TGTGCCAGCAGCCTCCTGGGGGGGCAGAAGACACCCCTCCACTTT. This gives the protein CASSLLGGQKTPLHF.

The sample holds many counts of this clonotype. V usage is TRBV11-2 and J usage is TRBJ1-1, with D unresolved. Trimming took off 1 base at V and 6 bases at J, with 12 bases between the two ends. CDR3 length equals 14 residues. Germline CDR1 SGHAT, CDR2 FQNNGV. The CDR3 is CASSLVVGWPEAFF. CDR3 DNA: TGTGCCAGCAGCTTAGTAGTGGGGTGGCCTGAAGCTTTCTTT.

In this sample, this clonotype turned up many times. V usage is TRBV12-3 or TRBV12-4 and J usage is TRBJ2-2; 11 bases fit TRBD2. Trimming cost V 6 bases and J 3 bases; bases outside gene matches: 9. The CDR3 consists of 17 residues. CDR3: CASRPEGLADDTGELFF. CDR3 coding DNA: TGTGCCAGCAGGCCCGAGGGACTAGCGGATGACACCGGGGAGCTGTTTTTT.

This clonotype has at least ten counts. The gene calls are TRBV6-2 or TRBV6-3 and TRBJ2-2; 8 bases are shared with TRBD2. This CDR3 is built from 15 residues. Looked up from germline, CDR1 is MNHEY and CDR2 is SVGEGT. Trimming took 2 bases from V and 1 from J; bases not matched to a gene: 0. The CDR3 loop reads CASSYLAGNTGELFF. In DNA form, the CDR3 reads TGTGCCAGCAGTTACCTAGCGGGGAACACCGGGGAGCTGTTTTTT.

This chain links TRBV6-1 with TRBJ1-5, with no clear D. Trimming removed 2 bases at V and 0 bases at J, with 11 bases between. In germline, CDR1 is MNHNS, CDR2 SASEGT. The CDR3 consists of 16 residues. The CDR3 DNA sequence: TGTGCCAGCAGTGAAAGTCACGGCCGTAGCAATCAGCCCCAGCATTTT. Protein: CASSESHGRSNQPQHF.